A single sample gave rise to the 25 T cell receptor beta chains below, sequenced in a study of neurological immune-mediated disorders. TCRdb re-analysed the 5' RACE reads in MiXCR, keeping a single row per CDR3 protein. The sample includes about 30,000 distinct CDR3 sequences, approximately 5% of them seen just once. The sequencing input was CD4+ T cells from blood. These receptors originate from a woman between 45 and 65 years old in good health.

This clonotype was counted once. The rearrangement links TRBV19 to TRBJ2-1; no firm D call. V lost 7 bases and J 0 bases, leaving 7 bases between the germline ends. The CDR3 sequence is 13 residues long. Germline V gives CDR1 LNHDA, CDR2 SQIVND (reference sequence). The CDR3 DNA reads TGTGCCAGTACCCAGAGCTCCTACAATGAGCAGTTCTTC. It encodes CASTQSSYNEQFF.

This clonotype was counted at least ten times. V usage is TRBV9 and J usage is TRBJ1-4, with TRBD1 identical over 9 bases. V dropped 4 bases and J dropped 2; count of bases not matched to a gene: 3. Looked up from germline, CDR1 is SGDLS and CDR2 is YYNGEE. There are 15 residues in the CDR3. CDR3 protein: CASSKQGATNEKLFF. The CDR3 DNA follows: TGTGCCAGCAGCAAACAGGGGGCGACTAATGAAAAACTGTTTTTT.

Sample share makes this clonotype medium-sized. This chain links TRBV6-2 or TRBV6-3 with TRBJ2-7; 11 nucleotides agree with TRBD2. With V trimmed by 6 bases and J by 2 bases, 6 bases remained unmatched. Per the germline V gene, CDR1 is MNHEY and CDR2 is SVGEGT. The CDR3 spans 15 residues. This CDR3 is CASRVTSGETYEQYF. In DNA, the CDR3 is TGTGCCAGCAGAGTGACTAGCGGGGAGACCTACGAGCAGTACTTC.

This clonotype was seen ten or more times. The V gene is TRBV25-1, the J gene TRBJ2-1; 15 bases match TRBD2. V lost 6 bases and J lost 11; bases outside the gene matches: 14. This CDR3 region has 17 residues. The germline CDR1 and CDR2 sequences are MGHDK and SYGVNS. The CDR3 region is CASRGDTVGLAGGQQFF. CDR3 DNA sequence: TGTGCCAGCAGGGGGGACACGGTGGGACTAGCGGGAGGCCAGCAGTTCTTC.

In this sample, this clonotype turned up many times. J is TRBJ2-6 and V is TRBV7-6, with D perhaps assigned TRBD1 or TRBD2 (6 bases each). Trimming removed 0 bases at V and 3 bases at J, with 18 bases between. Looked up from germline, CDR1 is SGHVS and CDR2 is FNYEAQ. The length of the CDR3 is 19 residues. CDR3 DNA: TGTGCCAGCAGCTTAGCCCCTTCCGGGGGCGTGGGTGGGGCCAACGTCCTGACTTTC. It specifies CASSLAPSGGVGGANVLTF.

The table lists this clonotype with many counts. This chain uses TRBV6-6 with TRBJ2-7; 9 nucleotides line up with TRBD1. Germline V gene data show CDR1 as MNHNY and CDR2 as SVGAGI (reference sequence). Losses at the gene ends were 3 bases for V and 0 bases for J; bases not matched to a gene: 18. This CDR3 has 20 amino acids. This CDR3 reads CASSYWGQGSASGPSYEQYF. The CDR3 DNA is TGTGCCAGCAGTTATTGGGGACAGGGATCAGCTAGCGGACCCTCCTACGAGCAGTACTTC.

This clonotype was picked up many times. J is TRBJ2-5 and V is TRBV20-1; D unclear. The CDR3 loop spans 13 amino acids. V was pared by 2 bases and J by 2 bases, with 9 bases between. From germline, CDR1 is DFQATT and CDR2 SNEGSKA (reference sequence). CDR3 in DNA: TGCAGTGCTAGACAAGTAATACAAGAGACCCAGTACTTC. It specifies CSARQVIQETQYF.

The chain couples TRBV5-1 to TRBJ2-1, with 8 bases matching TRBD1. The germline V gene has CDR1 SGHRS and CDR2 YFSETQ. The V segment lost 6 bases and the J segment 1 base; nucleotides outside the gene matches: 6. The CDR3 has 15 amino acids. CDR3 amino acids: CASTGTGVSYNEQFF. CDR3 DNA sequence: TGCGCCAGCACCGGGACAGGAGTTTCCTACAATGAGCAGTTCTTC.

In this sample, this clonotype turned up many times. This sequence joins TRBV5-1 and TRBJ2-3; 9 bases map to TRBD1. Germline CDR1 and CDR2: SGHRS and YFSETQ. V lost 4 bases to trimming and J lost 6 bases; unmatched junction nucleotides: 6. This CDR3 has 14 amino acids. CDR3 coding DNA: TGCGCCAGCAGCACCGGACAGGGGTTTGATACGCAGTATTTT. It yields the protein CASSTGQGFDTQYF.

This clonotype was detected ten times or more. In nucleotides, the CDR3 is TGCAGTCCCTATTCGACTAGCGGGGGGGCGGAGCAGTTCTTC. Its protein product is CSPYSTSGGAEQFF. The chain carries TRBV20-1 and TRBJ2-1, with 14 bases fitting TRBD2. Germline values: CDR1 DFQATT, CDR2 SNEGSKA (reference sequence). V shed 8 bases and J 10 bases; nucleotides not matched to a gene: 10. CDR3 length: 14 residues.

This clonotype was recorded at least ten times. CDR3 protein: CASSPQGSYNEQFF. DNA for the CDR3: TGTGCCAGCAGTCCTCAGGGTTCCTACAATGAGCAGTTCTTC. J is TRBJ2-1 and V is TRBV28; D is possibly TRBD1 (5 bases). CDR3 length: 14 amino acids. Trimming pared 5 bases from V and 1 base from J, leaving 9 bases between. Germline V gives CDR1 MDHEN, CDR2 SYDVKM.

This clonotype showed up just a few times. The CDR3 region has the DNA TGTGCCAGCAGCTTAGAACCAGGGAGTAATTCACCCCTCCACTTT. Translation gives CASSLEPGSNSPLHF. This chain connects TRBV11-2 to TRBJ1-6; D perhaps matches TRBD1 (5 bases). The V and J ends lost 0 bases and 6 bases respectively, with 9 bases between them. The germline CDR1 and CDR2 sequences are SGHAT and FQNNGV. CDR3 length equals 15 residues.

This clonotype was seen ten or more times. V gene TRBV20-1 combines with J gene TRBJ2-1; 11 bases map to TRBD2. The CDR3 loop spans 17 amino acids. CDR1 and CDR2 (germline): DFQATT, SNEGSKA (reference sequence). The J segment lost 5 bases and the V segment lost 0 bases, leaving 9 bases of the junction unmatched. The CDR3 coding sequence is TGCAGTGCTAGAGACTTAATAGCGGGGGGGCTCAACAATGAGCAGTTCTTC. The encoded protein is CSARDLIAGGLNNEQFF.

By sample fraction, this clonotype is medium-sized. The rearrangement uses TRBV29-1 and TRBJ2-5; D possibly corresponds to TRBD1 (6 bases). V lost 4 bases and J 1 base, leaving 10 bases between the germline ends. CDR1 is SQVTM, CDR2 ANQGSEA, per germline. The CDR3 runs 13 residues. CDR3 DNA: TGCAGCGTTGCTACAGGGTTCCAAGAGACCCAGTACTTC. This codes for CSVATGFQETQYF. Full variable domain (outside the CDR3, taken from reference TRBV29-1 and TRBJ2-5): SAVISQKPSRDICQRGTSLTIQCQVDSQVTMMFWYRQQPGQSLTLIATANQGSEATYESGFVIDKFPISRPNLTFSTLTVSNMSPEDSSIYLCSVATGFQETQYFGPGTRLLVL.

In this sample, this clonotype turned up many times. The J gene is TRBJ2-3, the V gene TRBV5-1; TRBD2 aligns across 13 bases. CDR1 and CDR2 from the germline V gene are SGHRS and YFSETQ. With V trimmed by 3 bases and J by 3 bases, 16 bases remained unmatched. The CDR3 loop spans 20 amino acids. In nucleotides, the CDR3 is TGCGCCAGCAGCTCCGGGACACCCGGACTAGCGGGGGCCTCTACAGATACGCAGTATTTT. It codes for CASSSGTPGLAGASTDTQYF.

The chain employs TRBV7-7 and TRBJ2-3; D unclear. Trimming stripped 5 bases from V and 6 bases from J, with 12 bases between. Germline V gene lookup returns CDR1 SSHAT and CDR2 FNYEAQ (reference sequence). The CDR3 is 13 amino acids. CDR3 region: CASSLGPRDTQYF. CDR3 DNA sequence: TGTGCCAGCAGCCTCGGGCCCAGGGATACGCAGTATTTT.

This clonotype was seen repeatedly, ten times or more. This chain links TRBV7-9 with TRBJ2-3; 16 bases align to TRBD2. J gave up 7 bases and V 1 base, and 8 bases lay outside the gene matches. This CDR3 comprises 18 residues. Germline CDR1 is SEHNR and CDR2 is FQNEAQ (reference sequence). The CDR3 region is CASSLEGTSGRERNTQYF. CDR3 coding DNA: TGTGCCAGCAGCTTAGAGGGGACTAGCGGGAGGGAGCGGAATACGCAGTATTTT. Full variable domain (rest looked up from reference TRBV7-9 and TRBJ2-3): DTGVSQNPRHKITKRGQNVTFRCDPISEHNRLYWYRQTLGQGPEFLTYFQNEAQLEKSRLLSDRFSAERPKGSFSTLEIQRTEQGDSAMYLCASSLEGTSGRERNTQYFGPGTRLTVL.

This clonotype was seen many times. The CDR3 DNA is TGTGCCAGCAGCCTCTCCGGGACAGGGGACGAGCAGTACTTC. It specifies CASSLSGTGDEQYF. V is TRBV3-1 and J is TRBJ2-7; 10 nucleotides agree with TRBD1. This CDR3 has 14 residues. V shed 4 bases and J 5 bases; nucleotides not matched to a gene: 5. Germline V lookup: CDR1 LGHDT, CDR2 YNNKEL (reference sequence).

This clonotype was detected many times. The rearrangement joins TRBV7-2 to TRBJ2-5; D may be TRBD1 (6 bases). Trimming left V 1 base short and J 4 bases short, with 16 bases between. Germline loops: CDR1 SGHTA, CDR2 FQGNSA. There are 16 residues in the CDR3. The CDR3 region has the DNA TGTGCCAGCAGCTTAGGTTTTGGGGGCGAGGGAGAGACCCAGTACTTC. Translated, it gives CASSLGFGGEGETQYF.

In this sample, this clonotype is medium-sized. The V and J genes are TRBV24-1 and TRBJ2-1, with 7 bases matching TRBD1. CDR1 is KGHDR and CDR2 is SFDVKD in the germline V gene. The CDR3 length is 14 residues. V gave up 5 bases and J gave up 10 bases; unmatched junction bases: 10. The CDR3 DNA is TGTGCCACCAGTGCCCCAGGGGACAGACAAGAGCAGTTCTTC. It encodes CATSAPGDRQEQFF.

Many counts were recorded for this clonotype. The CDR3 loop reads CASRLPGQGAGELFF. The CDR3 DNA reads TGCGCCAGCAGGCTCCCGGGACAGGGCGCCGGGGAGCTGTTTTTT. This chain connects TRBV5-1 to TRBJ2-2; TRBD1 agrees at 9 bases. There are 15 residues in the CDR3. The V and J ends lost 5 bases and 6 bases, in that order; junction bases with no gene match: 8. Germline V CDR1 and CDR2: SGHRS, YFSETQ.

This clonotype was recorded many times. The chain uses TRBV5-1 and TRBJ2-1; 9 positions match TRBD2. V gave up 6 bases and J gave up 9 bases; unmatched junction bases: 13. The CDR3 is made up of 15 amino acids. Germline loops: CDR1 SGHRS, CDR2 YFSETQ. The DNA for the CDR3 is TGCGCCAGCAACCCAGGCGGGCGGGAGGGGGTTGAGCAGTTCTTC. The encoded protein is CASNPGGREGVEQFF.

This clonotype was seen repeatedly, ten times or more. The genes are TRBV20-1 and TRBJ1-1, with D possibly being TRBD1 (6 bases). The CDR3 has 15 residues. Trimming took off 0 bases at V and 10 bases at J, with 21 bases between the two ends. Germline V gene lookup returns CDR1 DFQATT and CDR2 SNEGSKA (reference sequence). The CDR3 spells CSARDSQQGGERAFF. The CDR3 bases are TGCAGTGCTAGAGATTCCCAACAGGGAGGGGAGCGAGCTTTCTTT.

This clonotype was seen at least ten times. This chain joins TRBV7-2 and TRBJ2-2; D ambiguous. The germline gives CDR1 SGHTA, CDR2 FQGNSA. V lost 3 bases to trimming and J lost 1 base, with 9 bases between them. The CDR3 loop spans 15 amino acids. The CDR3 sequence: CASSFYSGNTGELFF. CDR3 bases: TGTGCCAGCAGCTTTTATTCAGGGAACACCGGGGAGCTGTTTTTT.

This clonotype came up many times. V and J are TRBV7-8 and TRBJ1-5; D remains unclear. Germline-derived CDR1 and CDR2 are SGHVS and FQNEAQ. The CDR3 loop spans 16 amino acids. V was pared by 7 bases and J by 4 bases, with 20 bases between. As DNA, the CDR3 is TGTGCCAGCACTCCCCGAAGCGGGTCGGAAAATCAGCCCCAGCATTTT. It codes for CASTPRSGSENQPQHF.